These T cell receptor beta chains were read from a single sample in a study of Ad26.COV2.S vaccination and SARS-CoV-2 variants. Using immunoSEQ multiplex PCR, the repertoire was profiled, and TCRdb retains in-frame clones only, with some absent. The table records some 350,000 clones, roughly 94% of them present only once. Here the sequenced sample was peripheral blood, taken after recovery from COVID-19. These receptor sequences come from a human donor who had recovered from COVID-19. CDR3s include the opening cysteine and the closing phenylalanine or tryptophan. The order of the fields is J gene, D gene, V gene, clone size, CDR3 protein, CDR3 DNA. The D gene is left open where the match is weak. Not every row has a clone size; where given, it reads once, few, many or a size class.

j_gene: TRBJ2-7
d_gene: .
v_gene: TRBV2
abundance: .
CDR3aa: CASSSLLSGRTYEQYF
CDR3nt: TGTGCCAGCAGTAGTCTTTTGTCGGGCCGGACCTACGAGCAGTACTTC

j_gene: TRBJ1-5
d_gene: .
v_gene: TRBV5-8
abundance: .
CDR3aa: CASSLARQGNQPQHF
CDR3nt: TGTGCCAGCAGCTTGGCCAGGCAGGGCAATCAGCCCCAGCATTTT

j_gene: TRBJ1-2
d_gene: .
v_gene: TRBV5-4
abundance: .
CDR3aa: CASSLIVGESYTF
CDR3nt: TGTGCCAGCAGCTTGATTGTCGGGGAAAGCTACACCTTC

j_gene: TRBJ2-2
d_gene: TRBD2
v_gene: TRBV11-2
abundance: .
CDR3aa: CASSLAGGDTGELFF
CDR3nt: TGTGCCAGCAGCCTAGCGGGGGGGGACACCGGGGAGCTGTTTTTT

j_gene: TRBJ1-2
d_gene: .
v_gene: TRBV3-1/TRBV3-2
abundance: .
CDR3aa: CASSQDRGVVDGYTF
CDR3nt: TGTGCCAGCAGCCAAGATCGGGGGGTGGTAGATGGCTACACCTTC

j_gene: TRBJ2-1
d_gene: .
v_gene: TRBV14
abundance: .
CDR3aa: CASSQGATFYNEQFF
CDR3nt: TGTGCCAGCAGCCAAGGGGCGACGTTCTACAATGAGCAGTTCTTC

j_gene: TRBJ1-1
d_gene: .
v_gene: TRBV4-1
abundance: .
CDR3aa: CASSRRNTEAFF
CDR3nt: TGCGCCAGCAGCCGGAGGAACACTGAAGCTTTCTTT

j_gene: TRBJ1-3
d_gene: .
v_gene: TRBV6-2/TRBV6-3
abundance: .
CDR3aa: CASSRGHPSSGNTIYF
CDR3nt: TGTGCCAGCAGCCGAGGACATCCGAGCTCTGGAAACACCATATATTTT

j_gene: TRBJ2-7
d_gene: TRBD1
v_gene: TRBV6-5
abundance: .
CDR3aa: CASRKTGRAYEQYF
CDR3nt: TGTGCCAGCAGAAAGACAGGGCGGGCATACGAGCAGTACTTC

j_gene: TRBJ2-7
d_gene: .
v_gene: TRBV3-1/TRBV3-2
abundance: .
CDR3aa: CASSRGTPYEQYF
CDR3nt: TGTGCCAGCAGCCGAGGGACACCCTACGAGCAGTACTTC

j_gene: TRBJ2-5
d_gene: TRBD1
v_gene: TRBV6-5
abundance: .
CDR3aa: CASSSSFGTGDTQYF
CDR3nt: TGTGCCAGCAGTTCCTCCTTCGGGACAGGTGACACCCAGTACTTC

j_gene: TRBJ2-7
d_gene: .
v_gene: TRBV18
abundance: .
CDR3aa: CASSGTPSYEQYF
CDR3nt: TGTGCCAGCTCAGGGACTCCATCCTACGAGCAGTACTTC

j_gene: TRBJ2-7
d_gene: .
v_gene: TRBV6-6
abundance: .
CDR3aa: CASSYSMVRASYEQYF
CDR3nt: TGTGCCAGCAGTTACTCGATGGTAAGGGCCTCCTACGAGCAGTACTTC

j_gene: TRBJ1-5
d_gene: .
v_gene: TRBV10-2
abundance: .
CDR3aa: CASEVSRGQPQHF
CDR3nt: TGCGCCAGCGAAGTGAGCAGGGGTCAGCCCCAGCATTTT

j_gene: TRBJ2-7
d_gene: .
v_gene: TRBV9
abundance: .
CDR3aa: CASSARTDSYEQYF
CDR3nt: TGTGCCAGCAGCGCACGGACAGACTCCTACGAGCAGTACTTC

j_gene: TRBJ1-2
d_gene: .
v_gene: TRBV27
abundance: .
CDR3aa: CASRGQNYGYTF
CDR3nt: TGTGCCAGCAGAGGACAGAACTATGGCTACACCTTC

j_gene: TRBJ1-1
d_gene: .
v_gene: TRBV10-3
abundance: .
CDR3aa: CAISPGNTEAFF
CDR3nt: TGTGCCATCAGTCCGGGGAACACTGAAGCTTTCTTT

j_gene: TRBJ2-1
d_gene: TRBD2
v_gene: TRBV6-4
abundance: .
CDR3aa: CASSGLAGGHNEQFF
CDR3nt: TGTGCCAGCAGTGGACTAGCGGGGGGTCACAATGAGCAGTTCTTC

j_gene: TRBJ2-3
d_gene: TRBD1
v_gene: TRBV19
abundance: .
CDR3aa: CASSTTRQGRTDTQYF
CDR3nt: TGTGCCAGTAGTACCACCCGACAGGGGCGCACAGATACGCAGTATTTT

j_gene: TRBJ2-2
d_gene: .
v_gene: TRBV3-1/TRBV3-2
abundance: .
CDR3aa: CASSQPLSPELFF
CDR3nt: TGTGCCAGCAGCCAACCCTTAAGTCCGGAGCTGTTTTTT

j_gene: TRBJ2-2
d_gene: .
v_gene: TRBV6-2/TRBV6-3
abundance: .
CDR3aa: CASSYEGSRTGELFF
CDR3nt: TGTGCCAGCAGTTACGAAGGCAGCCGAACCGGGGAGCTGTTTTTT

j_gene: TRBJ2-6
d_gene: .
v_gene: TRBV2
abundance: .
CDR3aa: CASRRGSGANVLTF
CDR3nt: TGTGCCAGCAGGAGGGGGTCTGGGGCCAACGTCCTGACTTTC

j_gene: TRBJ2-1
d_gene: .
v_gene: TRBV7-8
abundance: .
CDR3aa: CASSSLKVGTLSYNEQFF
CDR3nt: TGTGCCAGCAGCTCGCTGAAGGTCGGGACCCTTTCCTACAATGAGCAGTTCTTC

j_gene: TRBJ2-5
d_gene: .
v_gene: TRBV7-3
abundance: .
CDR3aa: CASSPRGRGETQYF
CDR3nt: TGTGCCAGCAGCCCGCGGGGCCGTGGAGAGACCCAGTACTTC

j_gene: TRBJ1-5
d_gene: TRBD1
v_gene: TRBV6-2/TRBV6-3
abundance: once
CDR3aa: CASSYPRQGGVVGSNQPQHF
CDR3nt: TGTGCCAGCAGTTACCCCAGGCAGGGGGGGGTAGTAGGAAGCAATCAGCCCCAGCATTTT

j_gene: TRBJ1-6
d_gene: .
v_gene: TRBV19
abundance: .
CDR3aa: CASSRGEASSPLHF
CDR3nt: TGTGCCAGTAGTCGGGGCGAGGCCAGCTCACCCCTCCACTTT

j_gene: TRBJ1-2
d_gene: TRBD1
v_gene: TRBV19
abundance: .
CDR3aa: CASSLGQAYGYTF
CDR3nt: TGTGCCAGTAGTCTCGGACAGGCCTATGGCTACACCTTC

j_gene: TRBJ1-1
d_gene: TRBD1
v_gene: TRBV5-1
abundance: .
CDR3aa: CASSLDRGNAEAFF
CDR3nt: TGCGCCAGCAGCTTGGACAGGGGGAACGCTGAAGCTTTCTTT

j_gene: TRBJ2-7
d_gene: TRBD2
v_gene: TRBV7-8
abundance: .
CDR3aa: CASSLSSGGQGEQYF
CDR3nt: TGTGCCAGCAGCTTATCCAGCGGGGGGCAAGGCGAGCAGTACTTC

j_gene: TRBJ2-1
d_gene: TRBD2
v_gene: TRBV3-1/TRBV3-2
abundance: .
CDR3aa: CASLGTSGFPGSDEQFF
CDR3nt: TGTGCCAGCCTCGGCACTAGCGGGTTCCCGGGCAGCGATGAGCAGTTCTTC

j_gene: TRBJ1-5
d_gene: TRBD1
v_gene: TRBV5-4
abundance: .
CDR3aa: CASSFAGGAPQHF
CDR3nt: TGTGCCAGCAGCTTCGCAGGGGGCGCACCCCAGCATTTT

j_gene: TRBJ1-5
d_gene: .
v_gene: TRBV28
abundance: .
CDR3aa: CASSVGVQPQHF
CDR3nt: TGTGCCAGCAGTGTCGGCGTTCAGCCCCAGCATTTT

j_gene: TRBJ1-1
d_gene: .
v_gene: TRBV6-5
abundance: .
CDR3aa: CASIGLAENTEAFF
CDR3nt: TGTGCCAGCATCGGATTAGCGGAGAACACTGAAGCTTTCTTT

j_gene: TRBJ1-2
d_gene: TRBD1
v_gene: TRBV2
abundance: .
CDR3aa: CASSITRTGLDYGYTF
CDR3nt: TGTGCCAGCAGTATCACCCGGACAGGACTTGACTATGGCTACACCTTC

j_gene: TRBJ1-2
d_gene: TRBD1
v_gene: TRBV19
abundance: .
CDR3aa: CASSRSDRVYYGYTF
CDR3nt: TGTGCCAGTAGTCGGTCGGACAGGGTGTACTATGGCTACACCTTC

j_gene: TRBJ1-4
d_gene: .
v_gene: TRBV5-5
abundance: .
CDR3aa: CASSSHGPSPPNEKLFF
CDR3nt: TGTGCCAGCAGTTCACATGGGCCGAGCCCTCCTAATGAAAAACTGTTTTTT

j_gene: TRBJ1-1
d_gene: .
v_gene: TRBV19
abundance: .
CDR3aa: CASETGLRNTEAFF
CDR3nt: TGTGCCAGTGAGACGGGACTTAGGAACACTGAAGCTTTCTTT

j_gene: TRBJ1-1
d_gene: .
v_gene: TRBV29-1
abundance: once
CDR3aa: CSWLENTEAFF
CDR3nt: TGCAGCTGGTTAGAGAACACTGAAGCTTTCTTT

j_gene: TRBJ2-2
d_gene: .
v_gene: TRBV27
abundance: .
CDR3aa: CASSFGPVGELFF
CDR3nt: TGTGCCAGCAGTTTTGGCCCGGTCGGGGAGCTGTTTTTT

j_gene: TRBJ2-4
d_gene: TRBD1
v_gene: TRBV6-2/TRBV6-3
abundance: .
CDR3aa: CASSDRGENIQYF
CDR3nt: TGTGCCAGCAGCGACAGGGGAGAGAACATTCAGTACTTC

j_gene: TRBJ1-1
d_gene: .
v_gene: TRBV6-2/TRBV6-3
abundance: once
CDR3aa: CASSYPRGGNTEAFF
CDR3nt: TGTGCCAGCAGTTACCCGCGAGGGGGGAACACTGAAGCTTTCTTT

j_gene: TRBJ2-5
d_gene: .
v_gene: TRBV27
abundance: .
CDR3aa: CASSFKGKGEETQYF
CDR3nt: TGTGCCAGCAGTTTTAAGGGAAAGGGGGAAGAGACCCAGTACTTC

j_gene: TRBJ1-2
d_gene: TRBD1
v_gene: TRBV27
abundance: .
CDR3aa: CASSLRGQGAGNGYTF
CDR3nt: TGTGCCAGCAGTTTAAGGGGACAGGGGGCGGGTAATGGCTACACCTTC

j_gene: TRBJ1-1
d_gene: TRBD1
v_gene: TRBV19
abundance: .
CDR3aa: CASSTYTRGLAEAFF
CDR3nt: TGTGCCAGTAGTACCTACACCAGGGGGCTCGCTGAAGCTTTCTTT

j_gene: TRBJ2-5
d_gene: .
v_gene: TRBV4-3
abundance: .
CDR3aa: CASSQHAGTSETQYF
CDR3nt: TGCGCCAGCAGCCAACACGCCGGGACATCGGAGACCCAGTACTTC

j_gene: TRBJ2-3
d_gene: TRBD2
v_gene: TRBV2
abundance: .
CDR3aa: CASTPSGGSTDTQYF
CDR3nt: TGTGCCAGCACTCCTAGCGGGGGTTCCACAGATACGCAGTATTTT

j_gene: TRBJ2-5
d_gene: .
v_gene: TRBV6-6
abundance: .
CDR3aa: CASSYGMETQYF
CDR3nt: TGTGCCAGCAGTTACGGTATGGAGACCCAGTACTTC

j_gene: TRBJ2-1
d_gene: .
v_gene: TRBV6-6
abundance: .
CDR3aa: CASSQTREINEQFF
CDR3nt: TGTGCCAGCAGTCAGACCCGGGAGATCAATGAGCAGTTCTTC